These 17 T cell receptor beta chains were sequenced from one sample in a study of blood T cells in healthy people across ages. Combining a sample-barcoded 5' primer with a J-beta primer mix, a second PCR ran for roughly 7 to 12 cycles. TCRdb used MiXCR to reprocess the 5' RACE reads, holding one entry per CDR3 protein. The top ten hold approximately 2.1% of the sample, which has under 2,000,000 distinct CDR3 sequences, approximately 50% seen once. Sample: blood. The receptor set was obtained from a woman aged 40 to 55 in good health.

This clonotype was picked up a small number of times. The chain carries TRBV6-5 and TRBJ1-2, with a weak D call TRBD1 (5 bases). The length of the CDR3 is 16 residues. From germline, CDR1 is MNHEY and CDR2 SVGAGI. Trimming shortened V by 5 bases and J by 2 bases, and 18 bases separated the two germline ends. Written as DNA, the CDR3 is TGTGCCAGCAGTCCTAGCCTAGGGACGGTGAACTATGGCTACACCTTC. It codes for CASSPSLGTVNYGYTF.

The V gene is TRBV20-1, the J gene TRBJ2-3; D is unclear. This CDR3 comprises 13 residues. The V end was cut by 5 bases, the J end by 3 bases, with 12 bases between. CDR1 and CDR2 from the germline V gene are DFQATT and SNEGSKA (reference sequence). The CDR3 region is CSAAHDTTDTQYF. The CDR3 region has the DNA TGCAGTGCTGCACACGATACTACAGATACGCAGTATTTT.

The V and J genes are TRBV7-2 and TRBJ1-2; weak D call: TRBD1 (5 bases). With 8 bases removed from V and 6 bases from J, the gap between germline ends came to 22 bases. CDR3 length: 15 residues. Germline lookup yields CDR1 SGHTA and CDR2 FQGNSA. CDR3 sequence: CASRRDRSAMDGYTF. CDR3 sequence (DNA): TGTGCCAGCCGACGCGACAGATCGGCCATGGATGGCTACACCTTC.

This clonotype was found a few times. The J gene is TRBJ2-3, the V gene TRBV2; the match to TRBD2 covers 7 bases. Germline V gives CDR1 SNHLY, CDR2 FYNNEI. The CDR3 totals 11 residues. V lost 10 bases to trimming and J lost 9 bases; unmatched junction nucleotides: 7. The CDR3 spells CATRGAGTQYF. The DNA of the CDR3 is TGTGCCACCCGGGGAGCGGGGACGCAGTATTTT. The full variable domain, with the rest looked up from reference TRBV2 and TRBJ2-3, is EPEVTQTPSHQVTQMGQEVILRCVPISNHLYFYWYRQILGQKVEFLVSFYNNEISEKSEIFDDQFSVERPDGSNFTLKIRSTKLEDSAMYFCATRGAGTQYFGPGTRLTVL.

Only a few counts were recorded for this clonotype. The chain employs TRBV6-1 and TRBJ2-6, with unresolved D. CDR3 length equals 14 residues. The germline CDR1 and CDR2 sequences are MNHNS and SASEGT. V was clipped by 5 bases and J by 2 bases, with 7 bases between them. This CDR3 is CASSRRAGANVLTF. The CDR3 DNA reads TGTGCCAGCAGTAGAAGGGCTGGGGCCAACGTCCTGACTTTC.

The table lists this clonotype with a few counts. The chain is built from TRBV7-8 and TRBJ2-3; 8 positions agree with TRBD2. Germline values: CDR1 SGHVS, CDR2 FQNEAQ. Losses at the gene ends were 10 bases for V and 1 base for J; bases not matched to a gene: 10. This CDR3 region has 15 residues. The CDR3: CAIESGGDRTDTQYF. DNA of the CDR3: TGTGCCATCGAGAGCGGGGGTGACCGCACAGATACGCAGTATTTT.

There are a few counts of this clonotype. The chain joins TRBV6-1 to TRBJ2-5, with D possibly matching TRBD1 (5 bases). CDR1 is MNHNS, CDR2 SASEGT, per germline. Trimming left V 4 bases short and J 0 bases short, with 9 bases between. This CDR3 has 14 residues. The CDR3 DNA reads TGTGCCAGCAGTGCCTTGACAGACCAAGAGACCCAGTACTTC. Its protein product is CASSALTDQETQYF.

The chain links TRBV20-1 to TRBJ1-5, with 9 bases lining up with TRBD1. This CDR3 has 14 residues. Germline assignment: CDR1 DFQATT and CDR2 SNEGSKA (reference sequence). J lost 4 bases, V lost 0 bases, and 1 base had no gene match. DNA for the CDR3: TGCAGTGCTAGAGATGGGACAGGGAATCAGCCCCAGCATTTT. This gives the protein CSARDGTGNQPQHF.

This clonotype showed up just a few times. The CDR3 DNA follows: TGTGCCAGCAGCCATCAAGGACTGAATGGAGGCTATAGCAATCAGCCCCAGCATTTT. Protein sequence: CASSHQGLNGGYSNQPQHF. The gene calls are TRBV7-9 and TRBJ1-5; D not certain. This CDR3 is 19 amino acids long. V lost 5 bases and J lost 0, with 23 bases in between. Germline V gene data show CDR1 as SEHNR and CDR2 as FQNEAQ (reference sequence). Combining the CDR3 with reference TRBV7-9 and TRBJ1-5 gives the whole variable domain DTGVSQNPRHKITKRGQNVTFRCDPISEHNRLYWYRQTLGQGPEFLTYFQNEAQLEKSRLLSDRFSAERPKGSFSTLEIQRTEQGDSAMYLCASSHQGLNGGYSNQPQHFGDGTRLSIL.

The gene calls are TRBV7-8 and TRBJ2-3; 12 positions match TRBD2. Germline CDR1 SGHVS, CDR2 FQNEAQ. This CDR3 is built from 17 residues. The V and J ends lost 1 base and 2 bases, in that order; junction bases with no gene match: 4. As DNA, the CDR3 is TGTGCCAGCAGCTTAGGAACTAGCGGGGGGAACACAGATACGCAGTATTTT. As protein: CASSLGTSGGNTDTQYF.

This clonotype appeared a single time. The chain combines TRBV12-3 or TRBV12-4 with TRBJ2-3; maybe TRBD1 (6 bases). CDR3 length: 17 residues. Deletions cut 5 bases from V and 4 bases from J, with 22 bases between. CDR3 coding DNA: TGTGCCAGCAGTCCGCCCCGTCCCCAGGGGCAGGCAGATACGCAGTATTTT. Its translation: CASSPPRPQGQADTQYF.

The V gene is TRBV10-3, the J gene TRBJ2-6; the D is unclear. The CDR3 has 18 residues. V lost 2 bases to trimming and J lost 4 bases, with 18 bases between them. CDR1 and CDR2 from the germline V gene are ENHRY and SYGVKD. The CDR3 spells CAISEITVPDAGANVLTF. DNA of the CDR3: TGTGCCATCAGTGAGATTACAGTTCCCGATGCGGGGGCCAACGTCCTGACTTTC.

The J gene is TRBJ1-2, the V gene TRBV12-3 or TRBV12-4; no firm D call. The V end lost 3 bases, the J end lost 8 bases, and 4 bases lay between the germline ends. The CDR3 loop spans 10 amino acids. The CDR3: CASSLFGYTF. In DNA, the CDR3 is TGTGCCAGCAGTTTGTTCGGCTACACCTTC.

The genes are TRBV6-2 or TRBV6-3 and TRBJ1-1; tentative D call: TRBD1 (6 bases). Germline values: CDR1 MNHEY, CDR2 SVGEGT. This CDR3 spans 13 amino acids. V was shortened by 7 bases and J by 5 bases, with 14 bases between the two germline ends. The CDR3 nucleotides are TGTGCCAGCACGTTACAGGGTATTACTGAAGCTTTCTTT. It yields the protein CASTLQGITEAFF.

The chain employs TRBV7-2 and TRBJ2-2; a weak D match, TRBD1 (6 bases). The CDR3 sequence is 15 residues long. Germline V CDR1 and CDR2: SGHTA, FQGNSA. Between the trimmed V and J ends, which lost 7 bases and 4 bases, there was a span of 16 bases. This CDR3 is CASMHGGAGTGELFF. Written as DNA, the CDR3 is TGTGCCAGCATGCATGGGGGCGCGGGCACCGGGGAGCTGTTTTTT.

This clonotype was seen many times. The chain joins TRBV20-1 to TRBJ2-1, with TRBD2 matching over 7 bases. The CDR3 sequence is 16 residues long. Germline V gene data show CDR1 as DFQATT and CDR2 as SNEGSKA (reference sequence). After removal of 4 bases from V and 0 bases from J, the junction contained 9 bases not matched to a gene. CDR3 loop: CSATHSPGGSYNEQFF. CDR3 bases: TGCAGTGCTACCCATAGTCCGGGGGGCTCCTACAATGAGCAGTTCTTC.

The V and J genes are TRBV7-2 and TRBJ2-1; maybe TRBD1 (5 bases). Germline V lookup: CDR1 SGHTA, CDR2 FQGNSA. V lost 5 bases, J lost 13 bases, and 18 bases lay in between. The CDR3 extends over 13 amino acids. The DNA for the CDR3 is TGTGCCAGCAGCGTAGGGGCCGTTGAGACCCAGTTCTTC. It codes for CASSVGAVETQFF.